This is a list of T cell receptor beta chains from one sample in a study of beta chain features in type 1 diabetes. Produced via immunoSEQ multiplex PCR; TCRdb's table is partial and in-frame only. The sample shows approximately 120,000 clones, 30% to 40% of them seen only once. Sequencing input: stem cell memory CD4+ T cells from blood. These TCRs come from a woman aged 18 to 35 in good health. The CDR3 runs from the conserved cysteine through the conserved F or W. Fields, in order: clone size, CDR3 length, J gene, D gene, V gene, CDR3 DNA, CDR3 protein. A D gene is named only where the DNA matches it firmly. Part of the rows lack a size; the others show once, few, many or a class for expanded clones.

size: NA
length: 17
J: TRBJ2-7
D: TRBD2
V: TRBV4-3
DNA: TGCGCCAGCAGCCAAGATGGGATCAGCGGGAGGGTGCGGGAGCAGTACTTC
CDR3: CASSQDGISGRVREQYF

size: NA
length: 17
J: TRBJ1-1
D: TRBD1
V: TRBV7-9
DNA: TGTGCCAGCAGCTATGGACAGGGTCTCGTCATGAACACTGAAGCTTTCTTT
CDR3: CASSYGQGLVMNTEAFF

size: NA
length: 14
J: TRBJ2-1
D: NA
V: TRBV5-1
DNA: TGCGCCAGCAGCTTGAAGGTTAGCGGCAATGAGCAGTTCTTC
CDR3: CASSLKVSGNEQFF

size: few
length: 16
J: TRBJ2-7
D: NA
V: TRBV7-2
DNA: TGTGCCAGCAGCTTAGGGGAGTCAGTAAAGTACTACGAGCAGTACTTC
CDR3: CASSLGESVKYYEQYF

size: NA
length: 12
J: TRBJ1-1
D: NA
V: TRBV6-5
DNA: TGTGCCGTGTCGAGGGTGAACACTGAAGCTTTCTTT
CDR3: CAVSRVNTEAFF

size: few
length: 12
J: TRBJ2-5
D: NA
V: TRBV5-1
DNA: TGCGCCAGCAGCGACTACCAAGAGACCCAGTACTTC
CDR3: CASSDYQETQYF

size: few
length: 14
J: TRBJ1-2
D: NA
V: TRBV4-1
DNA: TGCGCCAGCAGCCAAGATCCGGCTAACTATGGCTACACCTTC
CDR3: CASSQDPANYGYTF

size: NA
length: 15
J: TRBJ2-7
D: TRBD2
V: TRBV6-6
DNA: TGTGCCAGCAGTTACTCCGGCGGGAGCTCCTACGAGCAGTACTTC
CDR3: CASSYSGGSSYEQYF

size: NA
length: 14
J: TRBJ2-7
D: NA
V: TRBV7-9
DNA: TGTGCCAGCAGCTTTACCGTCGGGAGCTACGAGCAGTACTTC
CDR3: CASSFTVGSYEQYF

size: few
length: 14
J: TRBJ1-5
D: TRBD1
V: TRBV18
DNA: TGTGCCAGCTCACCACAGGGGGCTAATCAGCCCCAGCATTTT
CDR3: CASSPQGANQPQHF

size: NA
length: 14
J: TRBJ1-1
D: NA
V: TRBV6-5
DNA: TGTGCCAGCAGACTAGACTCTCTGAACACTGAAGCTTTCTTT
CDR3: CASRLDSLNTEAFF

size: few
length: 13
J: TRBJ2-2
D: NA
V: TRBV14
DNA: TGTGCCAGCAGCCAGCTAGCCGCCGGGGAGCTGTTTTTT
CDR3: CASSQLAAGELFF

size: few
length: 14
J: TRBJ2-3
D: NA
V: TRBV4-3
DNA: TGCGCCAGCAGCCAAGTGGGGAGAACAGATACGCAGTATTTT
CDR3: CASSQVGRTDTQYF

size: once
length: 20
J: TRBJ2-2
D: TRBD2
V: TRBV19
DNA: TGTGCCAGTAGTATTCTCCTCACTAGCGCGGAGTCTACTGTCACCGGGGAGCTGTTTTTT
CDR3: CASSILLTSAESTVTGELFF

size: NA
length: 16
J: TRBJ2-1
D: NA
V: TRBV30
DNA: TGTGCCTGGAGAGGTGGGGCCGAGAGCTCCTACAATGAGCAGTTCTTC
CDR3: CAWRGGAESSYNEQFF

size: few
length: 13
J: TRBJ1-1
D: TRBD1
V: TRBV30
DNA: TGTGCCTGGAGTAGGGGGACAGGAACTGAAGCTTTCTTT
CDR3: CAWSRGTGTEAFF

size: NA
length: 16
J: TRBJ2-1
D: TRBD2
V: TRBV28
DNA: TGTGCCAGCAGTTTCGGACTAGCGGGGCTTTACAATGAGCAGTTCTTC
CDR3: CASSFGLAGLYNEQFF

size: few
length: 10
J: TRBJ2-7
D: NA
V: TRBV20-1
DNA: TGCAGTGCACTGAGCTACGAGCAGTACTTC
CDR3: CSALSYEQYF

size: NA
length: 11
J: TRBJ2-7
D: NA
V: TRBV28
DNA: TGTGCCAGCAGTTGGGCGTACGAGCAGTACTTC
CDR3: CASSWAYEQYF

size: NA
length: 13
J: TRBJ2-5
D: NA
V: TRBV5-1
DNA: TGCGCCAGCAGCTTGGGACTTGATGAGACCCAGTACTTC
CDR3: CASSLGLDETQYF

size: NA
length: 15
J: TRBJ1-5
D: TRBD1
V: TRBV28
DNA: TGTGCCAGCAGTCTGGGGACAGGGGCCAATCAGCCCCAGCATTTT
CDR3: CASSLGTGANQPQHF

size: NA
length: 14
J: TRBJ1-2
D: NA
V: TRBV18
DNA: TGTGCCAGCTCACCTGCAGTGATAAACTATGGCTACACCTTC
CDR3: CASSPAVINYGYTF

size: few
length: 14
J: TRBJ2-1
D: TRBD2
V: TRBV6-5
DNA: TGTGCCAGCAGAAGGGGGACTAGGGGGGGTGAGCAGTTCTTC
CDR3: CASRRGTRGGEQFF

size: NA
length: 15
J: TRBJ2-1
D: TRBD2
V: TRBV6-1
DNA: TGTGCCAGCAGTCGAGAGCGGGAAACTTACAATGAGCAGTTCTTC
CDR3: CASSRERETYNEQFF

size: NA
length: 16
J: TRBJ2-1
D: NA
V: TRBV4-3
DNA: TGCGCCAGCAGCGCCCGGGGTCGGGTACTTGGCACTGAGCAGTTCTTC
CDR3: CASSARGRVLGTEQFF

size: few
length: 11
J: TRBJ2-5
D: TRBD2
V: TRBV11-2
DNA: TGTGCCAGCAGCCCGGGGGGGACCCAGTACTTC
CDR3: CASSPGGTQYF

size: few
length: 16
J: TRBJ1-2
D: NA
V: TRBV27
DNA: TGTGCCAGCAGTTTGCGTTGGTCGGGGGGTCCGTATGGCTACACCTTC
CDR3: CASSLRWSGGPYGYTF

size: NA
length: 18
J: TRBJ1-1
D: TRBD1
V: TRBV7-2
DNA: TGTGCCAGCAGCATGCGATACAGGGGCATAGGGGGAAACACTGAAGCTTTCTTT
CDR3: CASSMRYRGIGGNTEAFF

size: NA
length: 15
J: TRBJ2-7
D: TRBD2
V: TRBV27
DNA: TGTGCCAGCAGTTCGGGACTAGCGGGAGCCTACGAGCAGTACTTC
CDR3: CASSSGLAGAYEQYF

size: NA
length: 13
J: TRBJ2-6
D: NA
V: TRBV7-2
DNA: TGTGCCAGCAGCTTATGGGCGGCCAACGTCCTGACTTTC
CDR3: CASSLWAANVLTF